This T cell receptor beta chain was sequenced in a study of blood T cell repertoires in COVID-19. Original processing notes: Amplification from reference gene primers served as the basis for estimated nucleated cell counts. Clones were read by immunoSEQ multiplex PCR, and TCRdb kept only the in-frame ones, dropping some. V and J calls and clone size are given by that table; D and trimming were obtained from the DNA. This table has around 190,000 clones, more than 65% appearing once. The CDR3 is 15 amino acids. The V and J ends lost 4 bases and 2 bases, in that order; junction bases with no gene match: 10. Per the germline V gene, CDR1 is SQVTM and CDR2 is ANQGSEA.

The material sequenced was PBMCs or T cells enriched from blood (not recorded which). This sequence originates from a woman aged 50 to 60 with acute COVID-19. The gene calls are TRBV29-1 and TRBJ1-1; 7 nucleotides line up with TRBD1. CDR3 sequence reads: CSVVFWDSVNTEAFF. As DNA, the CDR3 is TGCAGCGTTGTATTCTGGGACAGTGTAAACACTGAAGCTTTCTTT.